The entry that follows covers one TCR beta chain sequence. Its antigen is still unknown. The data originate from a study of cytomegalovirus exposure and HLA in healthy donors. The CDR3 is made up of 16 amino acids. V was clipped by 3 bases and J by 2 bases; unmatched bases: 7. Germline values: CDR1 SGHNT, CDR2 YYREEE (reference sequence). Study-wide findings and caveats: Highest at DRB1 and lowest at HLA-C, TCR association rates differed among HLA loci in a later analysis.

PCR was performed using 60 Vbeta and 13 Jbeta primers. Method: immunoSEQ multiplex PCR; TCRdb's copy keeps in-frame clones and lacks some. The top ten hold about 4.3% of the sample, which has about 130,000 clones, roughly 73% seen once. Sequencing input: PBMCs. The sequence came from a man aged 60-69 years in good health and CMV-seropositive. This rearrangement joins TRBV5-4 to TRBJ2-2; 7 bases line up with TRBD1. CDR3 in DNA: TGTGCCAGCAGCTCTCAAAACAGGGGAAACACCGGGGAGCTGTTTTTT. It codes for CASSSQNRGNTGELFF.